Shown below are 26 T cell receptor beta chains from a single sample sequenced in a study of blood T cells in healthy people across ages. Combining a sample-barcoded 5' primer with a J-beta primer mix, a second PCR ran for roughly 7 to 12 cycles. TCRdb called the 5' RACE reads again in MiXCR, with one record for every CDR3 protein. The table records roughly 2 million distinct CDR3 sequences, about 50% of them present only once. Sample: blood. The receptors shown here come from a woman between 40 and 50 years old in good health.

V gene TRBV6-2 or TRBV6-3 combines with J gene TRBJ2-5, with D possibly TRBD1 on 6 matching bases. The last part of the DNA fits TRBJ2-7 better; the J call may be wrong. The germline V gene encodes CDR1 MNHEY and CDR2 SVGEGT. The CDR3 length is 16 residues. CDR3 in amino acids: CASSYSRQVSSYEQYF. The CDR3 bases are TGTGCCAGCAGTTACTCGAGACAGGTTAGCTCCTACGAGCAGTACTTC.

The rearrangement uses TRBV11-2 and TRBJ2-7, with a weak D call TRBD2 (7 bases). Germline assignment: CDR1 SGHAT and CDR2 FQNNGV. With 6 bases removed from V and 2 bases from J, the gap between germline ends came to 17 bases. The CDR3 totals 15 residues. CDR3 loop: CASSQIRGAAYEQYF. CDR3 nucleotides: TGTGCCAGCAGTCAAATTCGGGGGGCCGCCTACGAGCAGTACTTC. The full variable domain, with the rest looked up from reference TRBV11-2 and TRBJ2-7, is EAGVAQSPRYKIIEKRQSVAFWCNPISGHATLYWYQQILGQGPKLLIQFQNNGVVDDSQLPKDRFSAERLKGVDSTLKIQPAKLEDSAVYLCASSQIRGAAYEQYFGPGTRLTVT.

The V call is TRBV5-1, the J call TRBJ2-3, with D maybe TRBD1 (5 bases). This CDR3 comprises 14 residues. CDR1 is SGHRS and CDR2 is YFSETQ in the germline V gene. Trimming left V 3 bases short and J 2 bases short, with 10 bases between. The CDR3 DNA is TGCGCCAGCAGCTGGCAGGGATACACAGATACGCAGTATTTT. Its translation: CASSWQGYTDTQYF.

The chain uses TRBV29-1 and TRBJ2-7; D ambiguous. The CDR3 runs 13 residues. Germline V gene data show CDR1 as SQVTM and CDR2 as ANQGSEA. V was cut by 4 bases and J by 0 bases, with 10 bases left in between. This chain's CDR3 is CSVAWVLSYEQYF. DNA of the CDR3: TGCAGCGTTGCTTGGGTTCTCTCCTACGAGCAGTACTTC.

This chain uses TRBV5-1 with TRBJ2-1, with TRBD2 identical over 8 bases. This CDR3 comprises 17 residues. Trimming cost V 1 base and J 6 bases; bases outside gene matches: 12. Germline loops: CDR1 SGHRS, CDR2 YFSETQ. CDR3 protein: CASSLSLAGLPGNEQFF. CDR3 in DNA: TGCGCCAGCAGCTTGTCTCTAGCGGGCCTCCCCGGCAATGAGCAGTTCTTC.

In DNA form, the CDR3 reads TGCGCCAGCAGCCAAGATGGGACTATTAAAAACATTCAGTACTTC. It encodes CASSQDGTIKNIQYF. The gene calls are TRBV4-1 and TRBJ2-4; 7 bases match TRBD2. With 0 bases clipped from V and 4 bases from J, the junction kept 3 bases outside the gene matches. Germline CDR1 reads MGHRA; CDR2 reads YSYEKL. The CDR3 has 15 amino acids.

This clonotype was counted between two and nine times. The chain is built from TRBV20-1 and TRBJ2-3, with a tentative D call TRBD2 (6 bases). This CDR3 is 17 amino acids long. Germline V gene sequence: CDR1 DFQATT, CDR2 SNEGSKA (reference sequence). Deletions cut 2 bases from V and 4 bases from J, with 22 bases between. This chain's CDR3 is CSARSLASAGRADTQYF. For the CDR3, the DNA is TGCAGTGCTAGATCCCTGGCTTCTGCGGGGAGAGCAGATACGCAGTATTTT.

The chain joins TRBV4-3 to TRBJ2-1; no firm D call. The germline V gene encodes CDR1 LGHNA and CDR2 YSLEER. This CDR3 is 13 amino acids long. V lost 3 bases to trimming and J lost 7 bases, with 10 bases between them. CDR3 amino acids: CASSQGLVNEQFF. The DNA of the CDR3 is TGCGCCAGCAGCCAGGGGTTGGTAAATGAGCAGTTCTTC.

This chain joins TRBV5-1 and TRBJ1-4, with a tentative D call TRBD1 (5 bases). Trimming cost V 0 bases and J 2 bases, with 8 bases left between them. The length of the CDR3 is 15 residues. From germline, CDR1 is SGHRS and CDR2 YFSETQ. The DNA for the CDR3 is TGCGCCAGCAGCTTGGGACAGACTACTAATGAAAAACTGTTTTTT. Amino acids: CASSLGQTTNEKLFF.

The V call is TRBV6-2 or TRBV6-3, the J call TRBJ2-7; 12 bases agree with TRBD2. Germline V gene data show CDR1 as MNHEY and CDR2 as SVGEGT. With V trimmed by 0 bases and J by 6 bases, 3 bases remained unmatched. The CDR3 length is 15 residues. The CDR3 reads CASSYSGTSGREQYF. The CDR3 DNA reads TGTGCCAGCAGTTACTCCGGGACTAGCGGGCGCGAGCAGTACTTC.

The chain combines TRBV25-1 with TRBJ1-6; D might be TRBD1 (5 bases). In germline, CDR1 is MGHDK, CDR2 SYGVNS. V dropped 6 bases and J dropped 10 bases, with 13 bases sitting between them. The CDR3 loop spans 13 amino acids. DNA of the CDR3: TGTGCCAGCAGCCGGGGGTTGGAGTCACCCCTCCACTTT. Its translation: CASSRGLESPLHF. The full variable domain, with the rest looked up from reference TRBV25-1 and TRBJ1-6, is EADIYQTPRYLVIGTGKKITLECSQTMGHDKMYWYQQDPGMELHLIHYSYGVNSTEKGDLSSESTVSRIRTEHFPLTLESARPSHTSQYLCASSRGLESPLHFGNGTRLTVT.

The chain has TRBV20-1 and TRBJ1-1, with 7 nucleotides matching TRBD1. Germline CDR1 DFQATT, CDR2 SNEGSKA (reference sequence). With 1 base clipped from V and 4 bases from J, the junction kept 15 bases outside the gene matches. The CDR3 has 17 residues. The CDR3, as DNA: TGCAGTGCTAGAGTCCCAGGACAGGCCGCCAGGAGCACTGAAGCTTTCTTT. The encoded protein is CSARVPGQAARSTEAFF.

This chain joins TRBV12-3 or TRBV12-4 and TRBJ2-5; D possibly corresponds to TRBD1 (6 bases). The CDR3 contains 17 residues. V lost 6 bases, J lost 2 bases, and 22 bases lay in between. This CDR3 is CASRLTLTGHPQETQYF. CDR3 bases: TGTGCCAGCAGACTTACCCTGACAGGCCACCCTCAAGAGACCCAGTACTTC.

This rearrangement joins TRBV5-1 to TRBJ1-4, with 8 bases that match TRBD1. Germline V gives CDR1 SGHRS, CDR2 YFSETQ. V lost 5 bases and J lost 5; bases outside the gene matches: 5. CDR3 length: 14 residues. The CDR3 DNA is TGCGCCAGCAGATACCGGGACAGGAATGAAAAACTGTTTTTT. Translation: CASRYRDRNEKLFF.

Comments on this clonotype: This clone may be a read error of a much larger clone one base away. The CDR3 nucleotides are TGTGCCATCGGCGGCGATGAGCAGTACTTC. Amino acid sequence: CAIGGDEQYF. The J gene is TRBJ2-5, the V gene TRBV10-3; no firm D call. This CDR3 is 10 amino acids long. V was cut by 8 bases and J by 11 bases, with 12 bases left in between. Germline lookup yields CDR1 ENHRY and CDR2 SYGVKD.

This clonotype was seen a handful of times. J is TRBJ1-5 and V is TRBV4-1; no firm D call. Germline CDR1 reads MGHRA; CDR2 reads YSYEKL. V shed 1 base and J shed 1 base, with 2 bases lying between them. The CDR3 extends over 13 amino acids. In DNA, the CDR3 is TGCGCCAGCAGCCAAGCCAGCAATCAGCCCCAGCATTTT. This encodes CASSQASNQPQHF.

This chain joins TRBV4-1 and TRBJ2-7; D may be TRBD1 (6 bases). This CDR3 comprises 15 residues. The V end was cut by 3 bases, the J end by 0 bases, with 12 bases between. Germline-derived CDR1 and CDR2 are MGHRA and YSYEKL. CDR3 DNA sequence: TGCGCCAGCAGCCATTACAGGGAGAGCTCCTACGAGCAGTACTTC. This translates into CASSHYRESSYEQYF.

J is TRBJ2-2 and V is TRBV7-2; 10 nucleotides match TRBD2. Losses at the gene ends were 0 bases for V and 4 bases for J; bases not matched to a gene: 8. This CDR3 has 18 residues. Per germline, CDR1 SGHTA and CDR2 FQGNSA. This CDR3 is CASSLAASGGSFTGELFF. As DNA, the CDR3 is TGTGCCAGCAGCTTAGCGGCTAGCGGGGGTTCTTTCACCGGGGAGCTGTTTTTT. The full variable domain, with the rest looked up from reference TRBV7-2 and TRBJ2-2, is GAGVSQSPSNKVTEKGKDVELRCDPISGHTALYWYRQSLGQGLEFLIYFQGNSAPDKSGLPSDRFSAERTGGSVSTLTIQRTQQEDSAVYLCASSLAASGGSFTGELFFGEGSRLTVL.

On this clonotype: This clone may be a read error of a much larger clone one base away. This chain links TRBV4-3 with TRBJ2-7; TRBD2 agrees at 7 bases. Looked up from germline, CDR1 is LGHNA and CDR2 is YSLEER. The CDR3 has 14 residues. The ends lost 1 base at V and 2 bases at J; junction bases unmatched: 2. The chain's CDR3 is CASSQASGPYEQYF. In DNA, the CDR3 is TGCGCCAGCAGCCAAGCTAGCGGACCCTACGAGCAGTACTTC.

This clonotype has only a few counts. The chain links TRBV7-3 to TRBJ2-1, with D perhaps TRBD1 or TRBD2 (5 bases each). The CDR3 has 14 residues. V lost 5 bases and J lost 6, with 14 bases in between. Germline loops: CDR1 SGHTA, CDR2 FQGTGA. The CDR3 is CASSPPGTGNEQFF. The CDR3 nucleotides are TGTGCCAGCAGCCCTCCGGGGACCGGCAATGAGCAGTTCTTC.

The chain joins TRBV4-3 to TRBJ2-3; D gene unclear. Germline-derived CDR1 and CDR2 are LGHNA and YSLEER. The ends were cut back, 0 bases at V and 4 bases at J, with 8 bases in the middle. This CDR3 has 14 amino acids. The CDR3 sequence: CASSQEAAPDTQYF. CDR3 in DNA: TGCGCCAGCAGCCAAGAGGCCGCCCCAGATACGCAGTATTTT.

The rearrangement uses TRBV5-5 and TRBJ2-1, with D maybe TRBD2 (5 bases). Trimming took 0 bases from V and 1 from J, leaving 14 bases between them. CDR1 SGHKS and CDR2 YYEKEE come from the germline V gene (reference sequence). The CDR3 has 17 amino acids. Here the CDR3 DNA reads TGTGCCAGCAGCTTGGAGCCCCCGGGATCTTCCTACAATGAGCAGTTCTTC. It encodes CASSLEPPGSSYNEQFF.

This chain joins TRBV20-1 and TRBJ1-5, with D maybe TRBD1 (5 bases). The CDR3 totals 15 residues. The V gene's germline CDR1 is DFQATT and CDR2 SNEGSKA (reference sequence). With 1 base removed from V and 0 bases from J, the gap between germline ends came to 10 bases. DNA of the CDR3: TGCAGTGCTAGAGCCCCGGGGGGTAGCAATCAGCCCCAGCATTTT. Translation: CSARAPGGSNQPQHF.

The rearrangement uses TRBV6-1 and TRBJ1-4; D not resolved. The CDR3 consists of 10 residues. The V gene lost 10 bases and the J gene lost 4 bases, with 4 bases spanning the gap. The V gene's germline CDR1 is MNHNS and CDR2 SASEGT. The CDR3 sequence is CATNNEKLFF. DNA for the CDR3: TGTGCCACTAATAATGAAAAACTGTTTTTT.

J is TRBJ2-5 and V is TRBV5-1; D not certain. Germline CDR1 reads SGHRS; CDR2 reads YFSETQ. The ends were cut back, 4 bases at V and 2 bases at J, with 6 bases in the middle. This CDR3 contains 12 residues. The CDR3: CASSNQQETQYF. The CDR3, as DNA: TGCGCCAGCAGCAACCAACAAGAGACCCAGTACTTC.

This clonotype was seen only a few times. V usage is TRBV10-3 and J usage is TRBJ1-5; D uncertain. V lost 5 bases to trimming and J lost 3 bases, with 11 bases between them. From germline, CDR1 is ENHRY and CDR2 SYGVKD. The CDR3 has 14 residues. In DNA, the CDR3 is TGTGCCATCAGTCGACACGATGACAATCAGCCCCAGCATTTT. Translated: CAISRHDDNQPQHF.